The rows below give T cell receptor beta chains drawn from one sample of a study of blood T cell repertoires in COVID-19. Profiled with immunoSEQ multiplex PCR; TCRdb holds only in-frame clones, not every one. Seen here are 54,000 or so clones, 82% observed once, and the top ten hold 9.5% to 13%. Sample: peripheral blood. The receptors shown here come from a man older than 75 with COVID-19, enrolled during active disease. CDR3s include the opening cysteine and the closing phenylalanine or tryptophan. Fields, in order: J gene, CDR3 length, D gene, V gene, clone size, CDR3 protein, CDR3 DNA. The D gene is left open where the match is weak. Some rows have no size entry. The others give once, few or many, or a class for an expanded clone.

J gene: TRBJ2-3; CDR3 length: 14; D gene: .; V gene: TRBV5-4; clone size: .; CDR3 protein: CASSLASGTDTQYF; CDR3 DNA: TGTGCCAGCAGCTTGGCAAGCGGCACAGATACGCAGTATTTT
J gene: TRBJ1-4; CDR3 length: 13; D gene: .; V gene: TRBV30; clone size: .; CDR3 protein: CAWSAGNNEKLFF; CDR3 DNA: TGTGCCTGGAGTGCAGGCAATAATGAAAAACTGTTTTTT
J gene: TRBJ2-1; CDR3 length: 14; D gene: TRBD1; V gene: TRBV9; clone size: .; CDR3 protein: CASSRDRRDNEQFF; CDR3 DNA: TGTGCCAGCAGCCGGGACAGGAGGGACAATGAGCAGTTCTTC
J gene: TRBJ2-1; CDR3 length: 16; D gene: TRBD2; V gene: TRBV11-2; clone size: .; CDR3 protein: CASSFRTSGAYNEQFF; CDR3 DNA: TGTGCCAGCAGCTTCCGGACTAGCGGGGCTTACAATGAGCAGTTCTTC
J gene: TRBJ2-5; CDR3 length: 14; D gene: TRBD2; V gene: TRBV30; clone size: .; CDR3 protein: CAWTPGLGDETQYF; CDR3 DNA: TGTGCCTGGACCCCCGGACTAGGGGACGAGACCCAGTACTTC
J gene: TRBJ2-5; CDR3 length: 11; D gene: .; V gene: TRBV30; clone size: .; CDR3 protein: CAWSPGETQYF; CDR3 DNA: TGTGCCTGGAGCCCCGGGGAGACCCAGTACTTC
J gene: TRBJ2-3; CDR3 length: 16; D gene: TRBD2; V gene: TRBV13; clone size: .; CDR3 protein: CASSRRAGGSTDTQYF; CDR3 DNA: TGTGCCAGCAGCCGGAGGGCGGGAGGAAGCACAGATACGCAGTATTTT
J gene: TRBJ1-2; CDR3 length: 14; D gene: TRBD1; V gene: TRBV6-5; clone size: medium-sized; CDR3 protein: CASSYRQGVGGYTF; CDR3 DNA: TGTGCCAGCAGTTACAGGCAGGGGGTAGGTGGCTACACCTTC
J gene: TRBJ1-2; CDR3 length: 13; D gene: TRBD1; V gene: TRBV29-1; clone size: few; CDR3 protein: CSVGTGANYGYTF; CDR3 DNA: TGCAGCGTTGGGACAGGGGCTAACTATGGCTACACCTTC
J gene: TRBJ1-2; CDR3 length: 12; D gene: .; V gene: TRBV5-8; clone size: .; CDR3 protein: CASSQRDYGYTF; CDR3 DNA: TGTGCCAGCAGCCAGAGGGACTATGGCTACACCTTC
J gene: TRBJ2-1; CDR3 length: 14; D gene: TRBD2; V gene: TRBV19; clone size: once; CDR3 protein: CASSPSGSNNEQFF; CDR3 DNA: TGTGCCAGTAGTCCTAGCGGGAGTAACAATGAGCAGTTCTTC
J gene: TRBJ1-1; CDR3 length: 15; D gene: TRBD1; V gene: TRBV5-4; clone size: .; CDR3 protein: CASSTGQGGNTEAFF; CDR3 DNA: TGTGCCAGCAGCACAGGACAGGGGGGAAACACTGAAGCTTTCTTT
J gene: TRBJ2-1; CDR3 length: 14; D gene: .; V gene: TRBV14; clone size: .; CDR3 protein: CASSQEARLNEQFF; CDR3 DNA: TGTGCCAGCAGCCAAGAAGCGAGACTCAATGAGCAGTTCTTC
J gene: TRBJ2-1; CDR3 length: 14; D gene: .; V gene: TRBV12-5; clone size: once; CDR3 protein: CASGRRGLYNEQFF; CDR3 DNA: TGTGCTAGTGGCCGTCGCGGGCTATACAATGAGCAGTTCTTC
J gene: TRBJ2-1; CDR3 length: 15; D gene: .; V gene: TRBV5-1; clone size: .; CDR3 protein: CASSRTGSSYNEQFF; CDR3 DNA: TGCGCCAGCAGCCGAACAGGGAGCTCCTACAATGAGCAGTTCTTC
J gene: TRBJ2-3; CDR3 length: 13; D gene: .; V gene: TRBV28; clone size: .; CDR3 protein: CASIITGGDTQYF; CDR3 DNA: TGTGCCAGCATAATAACAGGGGGGGACACGCAGTATTTT
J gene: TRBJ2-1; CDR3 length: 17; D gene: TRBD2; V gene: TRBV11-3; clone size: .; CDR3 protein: CASSLGLTSGTGNEQFF; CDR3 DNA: TGTGCCAGCAGCTTAGGCCTCACTAGCGGGACGGGGAATGAGCAGTTCTTC
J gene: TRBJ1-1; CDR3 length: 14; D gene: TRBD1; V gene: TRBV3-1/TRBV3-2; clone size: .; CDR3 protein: CASSPEGANTEAFF; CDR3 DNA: TGTGCCAGCAGCCCGGAGGGGGCGAACACTGAAGCTTTCTTT
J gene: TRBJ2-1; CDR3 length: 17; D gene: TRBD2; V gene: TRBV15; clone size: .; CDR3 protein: CATSRVRRGASYNEQFF; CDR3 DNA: TGTGCCACCAGCAGAGTCCGGCGGGGGGCCTCCTACAATGAGCAGTTCTTC
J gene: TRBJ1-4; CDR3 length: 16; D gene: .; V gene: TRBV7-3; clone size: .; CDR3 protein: CASSLQGPATNEKLFF; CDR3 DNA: TGTGCCAGCAGCTTACAGGGTCCTGCAACTAATGAAAAACTGTTTTTT
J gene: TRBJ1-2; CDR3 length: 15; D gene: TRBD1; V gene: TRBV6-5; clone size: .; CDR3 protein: CASSSAGTANYGYTF; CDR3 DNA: TGTGCCAGCAGTTCCGCCGGGACAGCTAACTATGGCTACACCTTC
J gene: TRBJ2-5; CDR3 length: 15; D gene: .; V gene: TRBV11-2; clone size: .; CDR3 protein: CASSLSRGWRETQYF; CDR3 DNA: TGTGCCAGCAGCTTGAGCAGGGGTTGGCGGGAGACCCAGTACTTC
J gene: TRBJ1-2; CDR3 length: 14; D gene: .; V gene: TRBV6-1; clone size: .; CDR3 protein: CASSARGSDYGYTF; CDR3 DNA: TGTGCCAGCAGTGCCAGGGGTTCGGACTATGGCTACACCTTC
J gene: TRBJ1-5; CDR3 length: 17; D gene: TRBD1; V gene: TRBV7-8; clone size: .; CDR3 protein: CASSPHSTGVSNQPQHF; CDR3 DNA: TGTGCCAGCAGCCCACACAGCACAGGGGTTAGCAATCAGCCCCAGCATTTT
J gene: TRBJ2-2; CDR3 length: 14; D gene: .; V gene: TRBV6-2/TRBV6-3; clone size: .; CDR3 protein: CASSYLSDTGELFF; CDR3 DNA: TGTGCCAGCAGTTACTTGTCGGACACCGGGGAGCTGTTTTTT
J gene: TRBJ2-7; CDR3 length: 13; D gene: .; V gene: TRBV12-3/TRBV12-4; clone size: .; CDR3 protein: CASSLEVEGGQYF; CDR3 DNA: TGTGCCAGCAGTTTAGAGGTCGAGGGTGGGCAGTACTTC
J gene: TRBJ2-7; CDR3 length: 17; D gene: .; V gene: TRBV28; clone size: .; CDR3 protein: CASSLRGPGRGSYEQYF; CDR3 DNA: TGTGCCAGCAGTTTACGCGGGCCGGGTAGAGGCTCCTACGAGCAGTACTTC
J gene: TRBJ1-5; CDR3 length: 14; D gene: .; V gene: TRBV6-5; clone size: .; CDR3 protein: CASRGSGDNQPQHF; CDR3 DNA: TGTGCCAGCAGGGGGTCAGGGGACAATCAGCCCCAGCATTTT
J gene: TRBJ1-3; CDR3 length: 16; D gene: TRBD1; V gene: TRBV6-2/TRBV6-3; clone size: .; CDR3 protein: CASSSGQAYSGNTIYF; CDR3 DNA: TGTGCCAGCAGTTCCGGACAGGCATACTCTGGAAACACCATATATTTT
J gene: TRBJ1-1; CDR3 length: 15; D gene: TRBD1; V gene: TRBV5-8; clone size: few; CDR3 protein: CASSAYRGRGTEAFF; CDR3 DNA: TGTGCCAGCAGCGCATACAGGGGGCGCGGGACTGAAGCTTTCTTT
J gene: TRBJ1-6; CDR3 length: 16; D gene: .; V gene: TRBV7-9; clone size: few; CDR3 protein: CASSSHHGRNNSPLHF; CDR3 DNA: TGTGCCAGCAGCTCCCACCACGGCAGGAATAATTCACCCCTCCACTTT
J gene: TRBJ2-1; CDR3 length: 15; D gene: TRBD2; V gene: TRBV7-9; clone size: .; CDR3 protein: CASSEQGLAGGEQFF; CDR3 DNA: TGTGCCAGCAGCGAACAGGGACTAGCGGGCGGTGAGCAGTTCTTC
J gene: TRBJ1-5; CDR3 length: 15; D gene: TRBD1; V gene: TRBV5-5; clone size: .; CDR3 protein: CASSSGTGRNQPQHF; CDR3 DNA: TGTGCCAGCAGCAGTGGGACAGGGCGAAATCAGCCCCAGCATTTT